The text below deals with one TCR beta chain. The antigen remains unidentified. The record originates from a study of blood T cells in healthy people across ages. General study findings and limits: Older age coincided with a roughly linear decline in TCR beta diversity per million T cells.

Trimming left V 3 bases short and J 3 bases short, with 12 bases between. Germline CDR1 reads MGHRA; CDR2 reads YSYEKL. The CDR3 contains 15 residues. PCR was performed a second time for 7 to 11 cycles using a sample-barcoded 5' primer and a J-beta primer mix. TCRdb reprocessed the 5' RACE reads with MiXCR, giving one entry per CDR3 protein. The sample records about 640,000 distinct CDR3 sequences, under 70% being singletons. This sequence originates from a man in his 60s in good health. Sequenced input: blood. The chain links TRBV4-1 to TRBJ2-1; D gene ambiguous. The CDR3 is CASSHGPDDYNEQFF. The DNA of the CDR3 is TGCGCCAGCAGCCACGGACCTGACGACTACAATGAGCAGTTCTTC.